These T cell receptor beta chains were read from a single sample in a study of control samples from healthy donors and cancer patients. Libraries were prepared by immunoSEQ multiplex PCR; TCRdb keeps only in-frame clonotypes and omits some of them. The sample contains 130,000 to 150,000 clones, around 90% of which appear only once. The sequenced sample was blood. These receptors were obtained from a man aged 30 to 45 in good health. The CDR3 runs from the conserved cysteine through the conserved F or W.

CDR3: CSVGTSGRTGELFF
V: TRBV29-1
J: TRBJ2-2

CDR3: CASSQGVNTEAFF
V: TRBV11-3
J: TRBJ1-1

CDR3: CASSLSGEKLFF
V: TRBV18
J: TRBJ1-4

CDR3: CSVEVWGQGEFQETQYF
V: TRBV29-1
J: TRBJ2-5

CDR3: CASSYSRVHNTEAFF
V: TRBV6-5
J: TRBJ1-1

CDR3: CASSGGVAGGVGAQYF
V: TRBV9
J: TRBJ2-5

CDR3: CASSQRGPFSQGTNTEAFF
V: TRBV23-1
J: TRBJ1-1

CDR3: CASSPLDGTGTEAFF
V: TRBV25-1
J: TRBJ1-1

CDR3: CASSVEPSGRQAYEQYF
V: TRBV9
J: TRBJ2-7

CDR3: CASSPRLSSLASTDTQYF
V: TRBV9
J: TRBJ2-3

CDR3: CASSEAGSGGYQPQHF
V: TRBV6-1
J: TRBJ1-5

CDR3: CASSRAAQPSYEQYF
V: TRBV6-5
J: TRBJ2-7

CDR3: CASSLAGGTKQETQYF
V: TRBV11-2
J: TRBJ2-5

CDR3: CASRRIGTGMGNEQFF
V: TRBV19
J: TRBJ2-1

CDR3: CASSSGTSGDEVYEQYF
V: TRBV9
J: TRBJ2-7

CDR3: CASSQEGQGAVNEQFF
V: TRBV3-1/TRBV3-2
J: TRBJ2-1

CDR3: CASPFAGTAQKLFF
V: TRBV5-8
J: TRBJ1-4

CDR3: CASSISGSHTQYF
V: TRBV7-2
J: TRBJ2-3

CDR3: CASSRDREGAYQETQYF
V: TRBV10-1
J: TRBJ2-5

CDR3: CASSSTGALSYGYTF
V: TRBV27
J: TRBJ1-2

CDR3: CASSQDPGGILNTGELFF
V: TRBV4-3
J: TRBJ2-2

CDR3: CSVETASNQPQHF
V: TRBV29-1
J: TRBJ1-5

CDR3: CASSQTGLYGYTF
V: TRBV6-2/TRBV6-3
J: TRBJ1-2

CDR3: CAWKRLANVPYEQYF
V: TRBV30
J: TRBJ2-7

CDR3: CASSPGQNYGYTF
V: TRBV7-8
J: TRBJ1-2

CDR3: CASMREGSQPQHF
V: TRBV2
J: TRBJ1-5

CDR3: CASRKDRTGRNTEAFF
V: TRBV11-1
J: TRBJ1-1

CDR3: CASSRGLGPGYEQYF
V: TRBV18
J: TRBJ2-7

CDR3: CASSSTGTPDGYGYTF
V: TRBV5-1
J: TRBJ1-2

CDR3: CASSEIRAGGYTF
V: TRBV2
J: TRBJ1-2

CDR3: CASSQSRRVVAYNSPLHF
V: TRBV16
J: TRBJ1-6

CDR3: CASSSQGLGRETQYF
V: TRBV19
J: TRBJ2-5

CDR3: CASSRGQPISYEQYF
V: TRBV5-6
J: TRBJ2-7

CDR3: CASSLGRRAGGSYNEQFF
V: TRBV7-8
J: TRBJ2-1

CDR3: CASRPHSRQENYGYTF
V: TRBV5-5
J: TRBJ1-2

CDR3: CASSSYPLAGGLETQYF
V: TRBV9
J: TRBJ2-5

CDR3: CASSQDSGGETQYF
V: TRBV4-3
J: TRBJ2-5

CDR3: CASTPGVNTEAFF
V: TRBV6-5
J: TRBJ1-1

CDR3: CASSRNGGPQNEQFF
V: TRBV7-3
J: TRBJ2-1

CDR3: CASSPLPGGEQYF
V: TRBV7-3
J: TRBJ2-7

CDR3: CASIHGGGLETQYF
V: TRBV25-1
J: TRBJ2-5

CDR3: CASQDRPNTEAFF
V: TRBV7-3
J: TRBJ1-1

CDR3: CAIGSSNTGELFF
V: TRBV10-3
J: TRBJ2-2

CDR3: CASSQDGGQPGLAGGPGNEQFF
V: TRBV3-1/TRBV3-2
J: TRBJ2-1

CDR3: CASGPRGGNQPQHF
V: TRBV12-5
J: TRBJ1-5

CDR3: CASSEVGDYGYTF
V: TRBV19
J: TRBJ1-2

CDR3: CASSQELAGSYNEQFF
V: TRBV4-2
J: TRBJ2-1

CDR3: CATSDLGQGPDTQYF
V: TRBV24-1
J: TRBJ2-3

CDR3: CAISESAGRSYEQYF
V: TRBV10-3
J: TRBJ2-7

CDR3: CATSTPTGSSEQYF
V: TRBV15
J: TRBJ2-7

CDR3: CASSAWLVSGRSETQYF
V: TRBV5-8
J: TRBJ2-5

CDR3: CASSSRGEQYF
V: TRBV12-3/TRBV12-4
J: TRBJ2-7

CDR3: CAPQECGGKTSTDTQYF
V: TRBV5-1
J: TRBJ2-3

CDR3: CASSQTSPNTGELFF
V: TRBV6-6
J: TRBJ2-2

CDR3: CASRGMGGYSNQPQHF
V: TRBV6-6
J: TRBJ1-5

CDR3: CASSRRGGTEAFF
V: TRBV7-8
J: TRBJ1-1

CDR3: CSASEGLAGSSPYEQYF
V: TRBV20-1
J: TRBJ2-7

CDR3: CASSPRGWEQFF
V: TRBV7-8
J: TRBJ2-1

CDR3: CASSYSSEKLFF
V: TRBV6-6
J: TRBJ1-4

CDR3: CASSRQRETQYF
V: TRBV7-8
J: TRBJ2-5